This passage covers 20 T cell receptor beta chains from one sample sequenced in a study of blood T cell repertoires in COVID-19. The assay was immunoSEQ multiplex PCR, and TCRdb's table has in-frame clones only and misses some. The sample includes tens of thousands of clones, roughly 84% of them seen just once. Sequenced input: peripheral blood. The receptor set was obtained from a man between 50 and 59 years old with acute or convalescent COVID-19.

The gene calls are TRBV7-2 and TRBJ2-3, with 8 bases lining up with TRBD1. The J segment lost 5 bases and the V segment lost 3 bases, leaving 7 bases of the junction unmatched. CDR1 and CDR2 from the germline V gene are SGHTA and FQGNSA. The CDR3 spans 15 residues. The CDR3 loop reads CASSFDRGKLDTQYF. The CDR3 region has the DNA TGTGCCAGCAGCTTCGACAGGGGAAAGTTAGATACGCAGTATTTT.

The chain's CDR3 is CASSQESQGYEQYF. CDR3 sequence (DNA): TGCGCCAGCAGCCAAGAGAGCCAGGGCTACGAGCAGTACTTC. The genes are TRBV4-3 and TRBJ2-7, with D possibly being TRBD1 (5 bases). The germline CDR1 and CDR2 sequences are LGHNA and YSLEER. The CDR3 runs 14 residues. Trimming took off 0 bases at V and 3 bases at J, with 9 bases between the two ends.

This clone has only one observation. Here the CDR3 reads CATSAGNSLNYGYTF. The CDR3 DNA is TGTGCCACCAGTGCTGGTAACAGCCTTAACTATGGCTACACCTTC. The chain recombines TRBV24-1 with TRBJ1-2, with no clear D. V gave up 5 bases and J gave up 1 base, with 13 bases separating them. CDR1 is KGHDR and CDR2 is SFDVKD in the germline V gene. The CDR3 is 15 residues long.

The rearrangement uses TRBV6-5 and TRBJ2-7, with D tentatively TRBD2 (6 bases). The CDR3 sequence is 13 residues long. The germline CDR1 and CDR2 sequences are MNHEY and SVGAGI. V was shortened by 7 bases and J by 2 bases, with 12 bases between the two germline ends. CDR3 coding DNA: TGTGCCAGCAATTTAGCGGCAACCTACGAGCAGTACTTC. This codes for CASNLAATYEQYF.

The V call is TRBV19, the J call TRBJ2-2; TRBD2 might be the D (9 bases). In germline, CDR1 is LNHDA, CDR2 SQIVND (reference sequence). V dropped 4 bases and J dropped 1 base, with 37 bases sitting between them. The CDR3 spans 24 residues. Here the CDR3 reads CASSTGQGYFPLTSGPRNTGELFF. The CDR3 bases are TGTGCCAGTAGTACAGGACAGGGCTATTTTCCTTTGACTAGCGGACCCCGGAACACCGGGGAGCTGTTTTTT. The variable domain in full, completed from reference TRBV19 and TRBJ2-2, reads DGGITQSPKYLFRKEGQNVTLSCEQNLNHDAMYWYRQDPGQGLRLIYYSQIVNDFQKGDIAEGYSVSREKKESFPLTVTSAQKNPTAFYLCASSTGQGYFPLTSGPRNTGELFFGEGSRLTVL.

This chain connects TRBV7-9 to TRBJ1-4; tentatively, D is TRBD1 (6 bases). The germline V and J ends were trimmed by 1 base and 7 bases, with 13 bases remaining between them. This CDR3 has 15 residues. Per the germline V gene, CDR1 is SEHNR and CDR2 is FQNEAQ (reference sequence). In nucleotides, the CDR3 is TGTGCCAGCAGCTTAGTCGGGGGGGCGCGTGAAAAACTGTTTTTT. Its protein is CASSLVGGAREKLFF.

The chain employs TRBV6-2 or TRBV6-3 and TRBJ2-1; 9 bases line up with TRBD2. Germline CDR1 reads MNHEY; CDR2 reads SVGEGT. The junction had 6 bases not matched to a gene; V was cut back by 6 bases and J by 9 bases. The CDR3 is 13 amino acids. CDR3 nucleotides: TGTGCCAGCAGCCCAGGACTAGCGTCTGAGCAGTTCTTC. It codes for CASSPGLASEQFF.

The chain recombines TRBV6-6 with TRBJ2-3, with D possibly matching TRBD2 (6 bases). Trimming shortened V by 6 bases and J by 2 bases, and 15 bases separated the two germline ends. From germline, CDR1 is MNHNY and CDR2 SVGAGI (reference sequence). The CDR3 is 15 amino acids. CDR3 DNA: TGTGCCAGCAGCCGACTAGGGGTCCCCACAGATACGCAGTATTTT. Residues: CASSRLGVPTDTQYF.

The CDR3 DNA sequence: TGTGCCAGCAGTGAATACAGGGAGGGGCGAGAGACCCAGTACTTC. Its translation: CASSEYREGRETQYF. V and J are TRBV2 and TRBJ2-5; tentative D call: TRBD2 (7 bases). The ends were cut back, 2 bases at V and 4 bases at J, with 14 bases in the middle. The germline gives CDR1 SNHLY, CDR2 FYNNEI. This CDR3 spans 15 amino acids.

The chain carries TRBV10-3 and TRBJ1-5, with a possible D match to TRBD1 (5 bases). The CDR3 is 13 residues long. V shed 3 bases and J shed 4 bases, with 7 bases lying between them. Germline V gives CDR1 ENHRY, CDR2 SYGVKD. CDR3 DNA sequence: TGTGCCATCAGTGACCGACAGAATCAGCCCCAGCATTTT. Translation gives CAISDRQNQPQHF.

The V call is TRBV13, the J call TRBJ2-1; weak D call: TRBD1 (6 bases). This CDR3 has 15 amino acids. The V and J ends lost 4 bases and 0 bases respectively, with 10 bases between them. Germline CDR1 and CDR2: PRHDT and FYEKMQ (reference sequence). The DNA for the CDR3 is TGTGCCAGCAGCTGGGACACCAGCTCCTACAATGAGCAGTTCTTC. Protein: CASSWDTSSYNEQFF. Full variable domain (rest looked up from reference TRBV13 and TRBJ2-1): AAGVIQSPRHLIKEKRETATLKCYPIPRHDTVYWYQQGPGQDPQFLISFYEKMQSDKGSIPDRFSAQQFSDYHSELNMSSLELGDSALYFCASSWDTSSYNEQFFGPGTRLTVL.

The chain combines TRBV25-1 with TRBJ2-7; possible D gene TRBD2, 6 bases. V shed 11 bases and J shed 1 base, with 15 bases lying between them. The length of the CDR3 is 13 residues. Germline loops: CDR1 MGHDK, CDR2 SYGVNS. The CDR3 region is CACAAGYSYEQYF. For the CDR3, the DNA is TGTGCCTGCGCCGCGGGGTATTCCTACGAGCAGTACTTC.

V is TRBV11-2 and J is TRBJ1-2, with TRBD1 identical over 8 bases. Trimming removed 1 base from V and 5 bases from J; junction bases left unmatched: 6. The germline V gene encodes CDR1 SGHAT and CDR2 FQNNGV. CDR3 length: 15 amino acids. The CDR3 nucleotides are TGTGCCAGCAGCTTAGCCGTTCGACAGGGGTATGGCTACACCTTC. Protein sequence: CASSLAVRQGYGYTF.

This chain uses TRBV7-8 with TRBJ1-1, with TRBD1 matching over 8 bases. The CDR3 runs to 13 residues. The ends lost 5 bases at V and 4 bases at J; junction bases unmatched: 3. Germline-derived CDR1 and CDR2 are SGHVS and FQNEAQ. DNA for the CDR3: TGTGCCAGCAGCGTTGACAGGGGCACTGAAGCTTTCTTT. This gives the protein CASSVDRGTEAFF.

A few counts support this clone. V and J are TRBV20-1 and TRBJ1-2; D is unclear. V was trimmed by 3 bases and J by 4 bases, leaving 6 bases between them. The CDR3 extends over 11 amino acids. Germline CDR1 reads DFQATT; CDR2 reads SNEGSKA (reference sequence). The CDR3 region is CSARRSYGYTF. Written as DNA, the CDR3 is TGCAGTGCTAGGAGGTCCTATGGCTACACCTTC.

This chain joins TRBV6-6 and TRBJ2-5; 7 nucleotides match TRBD2. Germline CDR1 MNHNY, CDR2 SVGAGI (reference sequence). The V segment lost 0 bases and the J segment 1 base; nucleotides outside the gene matches: 2. There are 15 residues in the CDR3. For the CDR3, the DNA is TGTGCCAGCAGTTACTCGGGGGGGTCCCAAGAGACCCAGTACTTC. Residues: CASSYSGGSQETQYF.

This clone was seen just once. The CDR3 spells CATSRDLGGRQTQYF. For the CDR3, the DNA is TGTGCCACCAGCAGAGATTTGGGCGGGAGGCAGACCCAGTACTTC. This chain connects TRBV15 to TRBJ2-5; 8 bases line up with TRBD2. The CDR3 spans 15 residues. CDR1 and CDR2 (germline): LNHNV, YYDKDF (reference sequence). Germline trimming cut 0 bases from V and 6 bases from J; bases unmatched to any gene: 6. The complete variable domain, with remaining parts taken from reference TRBV15 and TRBJ2-5, reads DAMVIQNPRYQVTQFGKPVTLSCSQTLNHNVMYWYQQKSSQAPKLLFHYYDKDFNNEADTPDNFQSRRPNTSFCFLDIRSPGLGDTAMYLCATSRDLGGRQTQYFGPGTRLLVL.

The chain is built from TRBV7-2 and TRBJ2-1; 9 nucleotides line up with TRBD2. The ends lost 6 bases at V and 4 bases at J; junction bases unmatched: 7. The germline V gene has CDR1 SGHTA and CDR2 FQGNSA. This CDR3 region has 15 residues. The CDR3 here is CASRSRGGKYNEQFF. DNA of the CDR3: TGTGCCAGCAGGTCGCGGGGGGGAAAATACAATGAGCAGTTCTTC.

This chain links TRBV4-1 with TRBJ1-2, with 10 bases that match TRBD1. V lost 3 bases to trimming and J lost 4 bases; unmatched junction nucleotides: 8. This CDR3 is 16 amino acids long. Germline V gives CDR1 MGHRA, CDR2 YSYEKL. In DNA form, the CDR3 reads TGCGCCAGCAGCCAGTCACCGGGACAGGGGACCTATGGCTACACCTTC. Translation: CASSQSPGQGTYGYTF.

V and J are TRBV25-1 and TRBJ2-2; 7 bases match TRBD1. From germline, CDR1 is MGHDK and CDR2 SYGVNS. Unmatched junction bases numbered 7, after V lost 6 bases and J lost 3 bases. CDR3 length: 15 amino acids. The CDR3 nucleotides read TGTGCCAGCAGCCACCTAGACAGGGACACCGGGGAGCTGTTTTTT. As protein: CASSHLDRDTGELFF.